The 9 T cell receptor beta chains reported below all come from one sample, sequenced in a study of glioma-infiltrating T cells after dendritic cell vaccination. Assay used: immunoSEQ multiplex PCR; TCRdb lists only in-frame clones, some missing. The sample yields about 65,000 clones, around nine tenths seen once. The time point here: after dendritic cell vaccination, including at tumor progression/relapse. The specimen comprised blood, sampled after dendritic cell vaccination. The receptor set was obtained from a human donor with glioblastoma.

This chain links TRBV18 with TRBJ2-7; 8 bases are a match to TRBD1. The CDR3 covers 15 residues. V dropped 0 bases and J dropped 7; count of bases not matched to a gene: 8. CDR1 is KGHSH, CDR2 LQKENI, per germline. The CDR3, as DNA: TGTGCCAGCTCACCACCGGGCAGGGGGCTCTTTGAGCAGTACTTC. It codes for CASSPPGRGLFEQYF.

The chain links TRBV7-9 to TRBJ2-1, with 10 bases fitting TRBD1. Trimming cost V 5 bases and J 8 bases; bases outside gene matches: 6. The CDR3 covers 14 residues. Per the germline V gene, CDR1 is SEHNR and CDR2 is FQNEAQ (reference sequence). CDR3: CASSGGQGWHEQFF. In DNA, the CDR3 is TGTGCCAGCAGCGGGGGACAGGGGTGGCATGAGCAGTTCTTC.

The CDR3 DNA reads as TGTGCCACCAGCAGGCCCCCCGCCCCGGGACAGGGGGCATCCAAAAACATTCAGTACTTC. Protein product: CATSRPPAPGQGASKNIQYF. The V and J genes are TRBV15 and TRBJ2-4, with TRBD1 matching 12 bases. Germline V gene lookup returns CDR1 LNHNV and CDR2 YYDKDF (reference sequence). The CDR3 covers 20 residues. J gave up 2 bases and V 3 bases, and 14 bases lay outside the gene matches.

The CDR3 reads CASSPGLAGGPLKDTQYF. The CDR3 bases are TGTGCCAGCAGCCCGGGACTAGCGGGAGGGCCCCTCAAAGATACGCAGTATTTT. The chain has TRBV7-2 and TRBJ2-3, with 16 bases aligning to TRBD2. V dropped 5 bases and J dropped 5; count of bases not matched to a gene: 10. The CDR3 consists of 18 residues. CDR1 is SGHTA, CDR2 FQGNSA, per germline.

The rearrangement links TRBV7-2 to TRBJ1-5; tentative D call: TRBD1 (5 bases). Germline V lookup: CDR1 SGHTA, CDR2 FQGNSA. The ends were cut back, 2 bases at V and 4 bases at J, with 15 bases in the middle. The CDR3 runs to 16 residues. CDR3 bases: TGTGCCAGCAGCTTATGGGCCGGGAGGGGAAATCAGCCCCAGCATTTT. This encodes CASSLWAGRGNQPQHF.

The chain employs TRBV7-2 and TRBJ2-2, with D possibly matching TRBD2 (5 bases). The CDR3 contains 16 residues. The germline V gene has CDR1 SGHTA and CDR2 FQGNSA. V was pared by 0 bases and J by 4 bases, with 12 bases between. CDR3 coding DNA: TGTGCCAGCAGCTTAGCTAGCGTCGTTCCCACCGGGGAGCTGTTTTTT. It encodes CASSLASVVPTGELFF.

The table lists this clone with a count of one. The chain couples TRBV27 to TRBJ2-2; 8 bases are a match to TRBD2. Germline V gene data show CDR1 as MNHEY and CDR2 as SMNVEV (reference sequence). The CDR3 extends over 15 amino acids. V lost 2 bases, J lost 4 bases, and 3 bases stayed unmatched. The CDR3 loop reads CASSLRGGSTGELFF. The CDR3, as DNA: TGTGCCAGCAGTTTACGCGGGGGGAGCACCGGGGAGCTGTTTTTT.

This chain uses TRBV5-1 with TRBJ2-1; TRBD2 aligns across 8 bases. The V gene's germline CDR1 is SGHRS and CDR2 YFSETQ. V dropped 4 bases and J dropped 5; count of bases not matched to a gene: 8. The CDR3 is 15 residues long. The CDR3 coding sequence is TGCGCCAGCAGCCTTGGGACTAGTCGAAACAATGAGCAGTTCTTC. Protein sequence: CASSLGTSRNNEQFF.

The chain has TRBV18 and TRBJ2-2; TRBD1 matches 8 bases. Trimming removed 6 bases from V and 6 bases from J; junction bases left unmatched: 9. Germline V gene lookup returns CDR1 KGHSH and CDR2 LQKENI. The CDR3 runs 15 residues. The CDR3 is CASSPGTGVPGELFF. The CDR3 coding sequence is TGTGCCAGCTCCCCCGGGACAGGTGTTCCCGGGGAGCTGTTTTTT.